This T cell receptor beta chain was identified during a study of T-cell reconstitution after alpha-beta-depleted transplantation in children. This clonotype was seen more than once but under ten times. The TCRbeta library was prepared with unique molecular identifiers. TCRdb reprocessed the PCR reads with MiXCR, giving one entry per CDR3 protein. This sample has approximately 400,000 distinct CDR3 sequences; 11% occur once, and the top ten carry about 5%. Trimming took off 3 bases at V and 4 bases at J, with 15 bases between the two ends. CDR3 size: 16 residues. The germline V gene encodes CDR1 SGHAT and CDR2 FQNNGV.

The source is a human donor who donated a stem cell graft to a child with acute myeloid leukemia. This specimen was PBMCs from the stem cell graft donor, taken from the stem cell graft. This chain connects TRBV11-2 to TRBJ2-2, with D maybe TRBD1 (5 bases). The CDR3 sequence: CASSFRGGPGTGELFF. The CDR3 DNA reads as TGTGCCAGCAGCTTTAGGGGCGGCCCGGGCACCGGGGAGCTGTTTTTT. The full variable domain, completed using reference TRBV11-2 and TRBJ2-2, is EAGVAQSPRYKIIEKRQSVAFWCNPISGHATLYWYQQILGQGPKLLIQFQNNGVVDDSQLPKDRFSAERLKGVDSTLKIQPAKLEDSAVYLCASSFRGGPGTGELFFGEGSRLTVL.